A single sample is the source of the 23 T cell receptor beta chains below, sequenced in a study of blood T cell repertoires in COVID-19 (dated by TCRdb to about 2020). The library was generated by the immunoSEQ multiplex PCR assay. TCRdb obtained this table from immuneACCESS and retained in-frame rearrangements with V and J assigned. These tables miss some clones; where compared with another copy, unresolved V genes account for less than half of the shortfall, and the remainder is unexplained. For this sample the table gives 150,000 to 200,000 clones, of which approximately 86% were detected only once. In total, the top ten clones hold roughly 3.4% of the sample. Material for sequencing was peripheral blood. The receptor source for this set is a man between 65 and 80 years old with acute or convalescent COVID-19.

This CDR3 reads CASSLGSGEETQYF. The DNA for the CDR3 is TGTGCCAGCAGCTTAGGGTCCGGGGAAGAGACCCAGTACTTC. The chain carries TRBV7-8 and TRBJ2-5; D perhaps matches TRBD2 (5 bases). V lost 1 base, J lost 3 bases, and 9 bases lay in between. CDR1 and CDR2 (germline): SGHVS, FQNEAQ. The length of the CDR3 is 14 residues. The full variable domain, in which reference TRBV7-8 and TRBJ2-5 provide the parts outside the CDR3, is GAGVSQSPRYKVAKRGQDVALRCDPISGHVSLFWYQQALGQGPEFLTYFQNEAQLDKSGLPSDRFFAERPEGSVSTLKIQRTQQEDSAVYLCASSLGSGEETQYFGPGTRLLVL.

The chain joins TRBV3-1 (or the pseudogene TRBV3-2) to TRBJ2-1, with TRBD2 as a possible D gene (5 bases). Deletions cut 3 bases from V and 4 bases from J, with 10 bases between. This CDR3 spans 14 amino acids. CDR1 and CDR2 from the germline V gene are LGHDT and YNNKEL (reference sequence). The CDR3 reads CASSQGVGYNEQFF. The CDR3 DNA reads TGTGCCAGCAGCCAGGGAGTAGGGTACAATGAGCAGTTCTTC.

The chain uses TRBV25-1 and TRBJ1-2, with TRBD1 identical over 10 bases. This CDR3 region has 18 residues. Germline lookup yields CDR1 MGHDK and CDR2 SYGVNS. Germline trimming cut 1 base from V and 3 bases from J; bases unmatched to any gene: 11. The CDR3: CASSEWGQGSNMDYGYTF. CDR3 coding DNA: TGTGCCAGCAGTGAATGGGGACAGGGGAGTAACATGGACTATGGCTACACCTTC.

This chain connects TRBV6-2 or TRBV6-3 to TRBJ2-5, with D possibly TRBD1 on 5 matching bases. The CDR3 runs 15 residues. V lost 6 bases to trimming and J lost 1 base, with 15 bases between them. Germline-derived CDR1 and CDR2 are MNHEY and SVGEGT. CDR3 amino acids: CASSHGASVQETQYF. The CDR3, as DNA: TGTGCCAGCAGCCATGGGGCCAGTGTCCAAGAGACCCAGTACTTC.

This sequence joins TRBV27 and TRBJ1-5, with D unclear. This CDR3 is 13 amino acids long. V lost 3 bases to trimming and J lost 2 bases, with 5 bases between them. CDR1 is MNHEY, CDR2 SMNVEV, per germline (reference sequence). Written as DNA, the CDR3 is TGTGCCAGCAGTTTGGTAGGCAATCAGCCCCAGCATTTT. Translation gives CASSLVGNQPQHF.

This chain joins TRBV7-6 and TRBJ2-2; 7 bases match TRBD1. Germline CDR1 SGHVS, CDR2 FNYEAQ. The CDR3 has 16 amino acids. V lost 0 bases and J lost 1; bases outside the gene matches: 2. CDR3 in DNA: TGTGCCAGCAGCTTAGCAGGGGGCTTGAACACCGGGGAGCTGTTTTTT. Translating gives CASSLAGGLNTGELFF.

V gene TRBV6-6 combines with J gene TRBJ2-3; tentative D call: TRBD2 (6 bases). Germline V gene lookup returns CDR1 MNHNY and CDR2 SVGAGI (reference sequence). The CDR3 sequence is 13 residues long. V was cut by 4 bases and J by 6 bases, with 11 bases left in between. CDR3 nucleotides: TGTGCCAGCAGTTCCCCACGGGGGGATACGCAGTATTTT. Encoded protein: CASSSPRGDTQYF.

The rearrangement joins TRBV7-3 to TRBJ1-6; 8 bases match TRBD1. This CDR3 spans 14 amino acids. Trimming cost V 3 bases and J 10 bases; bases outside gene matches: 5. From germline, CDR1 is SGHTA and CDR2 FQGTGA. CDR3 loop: CASSLTGENSPLHF. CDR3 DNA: TGTGCCAGCAGCTTGACAGGGGAGAACTCACCCCTCCACTTT.

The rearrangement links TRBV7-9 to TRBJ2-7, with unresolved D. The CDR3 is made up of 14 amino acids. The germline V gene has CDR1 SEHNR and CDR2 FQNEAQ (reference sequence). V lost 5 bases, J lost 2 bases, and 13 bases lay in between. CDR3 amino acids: CASSLSGSPYEQYF. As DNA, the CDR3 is TGTGCCAGCAGCCTCTCGGGTTCACCCTACGAGCAGTACTTC.

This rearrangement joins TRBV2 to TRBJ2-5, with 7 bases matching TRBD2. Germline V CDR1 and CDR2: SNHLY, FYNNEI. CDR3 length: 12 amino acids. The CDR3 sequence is CVSGRARETQYF. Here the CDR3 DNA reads TGTGTGAGTGGGAGGGCGAGAGAGACCCAGTACTTC.

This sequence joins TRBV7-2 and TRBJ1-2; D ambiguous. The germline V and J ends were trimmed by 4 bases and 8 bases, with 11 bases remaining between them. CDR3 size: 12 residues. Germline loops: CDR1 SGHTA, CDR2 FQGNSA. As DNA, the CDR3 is TGTGCCAGCAGCTCTGTCGCCGGGGGCTACACCTTC. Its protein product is CASSSVAGGYTF.

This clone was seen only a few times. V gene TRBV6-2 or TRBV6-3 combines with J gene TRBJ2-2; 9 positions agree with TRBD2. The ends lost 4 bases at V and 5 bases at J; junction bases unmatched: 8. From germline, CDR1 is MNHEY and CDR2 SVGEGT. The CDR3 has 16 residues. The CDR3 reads CASSFVRLAGTGELFF. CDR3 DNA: TGTGCCAGCAGTTTCGTCAGGCTAGCGGGAACCGGGGAGCTGTTTTTT.

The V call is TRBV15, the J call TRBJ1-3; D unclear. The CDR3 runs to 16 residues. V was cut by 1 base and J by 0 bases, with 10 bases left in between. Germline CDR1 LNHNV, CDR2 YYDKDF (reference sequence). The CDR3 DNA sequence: TGTGCCACCAGCAGAGCACAGCTCCTCTCTGGAAACACCATATATTTT. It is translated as CATSRAQLLSGNTIYF.

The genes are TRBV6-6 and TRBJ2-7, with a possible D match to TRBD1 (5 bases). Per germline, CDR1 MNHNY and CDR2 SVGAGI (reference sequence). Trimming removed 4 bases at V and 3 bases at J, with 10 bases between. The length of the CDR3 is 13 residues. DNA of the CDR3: TGTGCCAGCAGTTTTGACAGCCACTACGAGCAGTACTTC. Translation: CASSFDSHYEQYF.

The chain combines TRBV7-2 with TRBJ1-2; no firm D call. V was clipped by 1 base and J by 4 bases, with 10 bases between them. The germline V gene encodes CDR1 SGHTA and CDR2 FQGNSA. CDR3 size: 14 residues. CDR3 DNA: TGTGCCAGCAGCTTAGGGTTTGGGCTCTATGGCTACACCTTC. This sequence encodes CASSLGFGLYGYTF.

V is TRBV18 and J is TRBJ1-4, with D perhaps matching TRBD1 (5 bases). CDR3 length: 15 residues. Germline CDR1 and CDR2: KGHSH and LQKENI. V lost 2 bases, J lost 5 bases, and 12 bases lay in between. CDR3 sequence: CASSPIKGENEKLFF. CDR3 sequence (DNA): TGTGCCAGCTCACCAATAAAAGGGGAAAATGAAAAACTGTTTTTT.

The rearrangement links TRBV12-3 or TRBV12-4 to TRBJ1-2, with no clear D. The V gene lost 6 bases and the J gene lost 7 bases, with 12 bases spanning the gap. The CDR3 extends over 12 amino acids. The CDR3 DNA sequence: TGTGCCAGCAGCCAATGGTACACTGGCTACACCTTC. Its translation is CASSQWYTGYTF.

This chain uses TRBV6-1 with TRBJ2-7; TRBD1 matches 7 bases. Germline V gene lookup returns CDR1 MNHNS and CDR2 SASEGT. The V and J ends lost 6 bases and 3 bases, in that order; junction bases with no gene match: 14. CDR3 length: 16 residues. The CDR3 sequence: CASSERDSSSGYEQYF. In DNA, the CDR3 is TGTGCCAGCAGCGAAAGGGACAGTTCCTCTGGCTACGAGCAGTACTTC.

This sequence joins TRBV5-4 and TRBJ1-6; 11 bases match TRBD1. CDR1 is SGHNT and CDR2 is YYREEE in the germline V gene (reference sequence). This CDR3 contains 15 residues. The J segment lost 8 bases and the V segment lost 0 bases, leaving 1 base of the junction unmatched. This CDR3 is CASSLEGQGDSPLHF. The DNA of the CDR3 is TGTGCCAGCAGCTTGGAGGGACAGGGGGATTCACCCCTCCACTTT.

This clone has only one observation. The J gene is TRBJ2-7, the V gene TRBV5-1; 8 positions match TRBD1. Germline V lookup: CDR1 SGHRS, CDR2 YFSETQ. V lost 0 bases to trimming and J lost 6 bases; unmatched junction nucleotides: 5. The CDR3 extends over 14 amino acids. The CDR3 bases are TGCGCCAGCAGCTTGGCGACAGGGGAGGCCGAGCAGTACTTC. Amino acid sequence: CASSLATGEAEQYF.

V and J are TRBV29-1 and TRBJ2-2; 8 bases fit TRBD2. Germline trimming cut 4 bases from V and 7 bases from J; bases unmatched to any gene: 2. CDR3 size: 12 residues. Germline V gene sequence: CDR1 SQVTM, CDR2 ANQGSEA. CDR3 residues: CSVGTSFGELFF. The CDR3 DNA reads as TGCAGCGTTGGGACTAGCTTCGGGGAGCTGTTTTTT.

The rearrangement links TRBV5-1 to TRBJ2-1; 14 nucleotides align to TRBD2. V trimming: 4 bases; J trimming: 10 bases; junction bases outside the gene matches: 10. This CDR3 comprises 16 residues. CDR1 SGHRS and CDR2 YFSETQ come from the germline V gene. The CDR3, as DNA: TGCGCCAGCAGCGACACGGGACTAGCGGGAGTGGAGGAGCAGTTCTTC. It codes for CASSDTGLAGVEEQFF.

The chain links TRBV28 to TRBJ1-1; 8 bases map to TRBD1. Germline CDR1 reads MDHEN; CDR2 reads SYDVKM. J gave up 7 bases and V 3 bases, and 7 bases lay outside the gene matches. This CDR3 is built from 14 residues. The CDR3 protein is CASSLNRGDGEAFF. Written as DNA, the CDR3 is TGTGCCAGCAGTTTGAACAGGGGGGACGGTGAAGCTTTCTTT.